This TCR beta chain stems from a study of vaccination and CD4 T cells after COVID-19. Study-level background: Once diagnosed, patients had post-COVID samples drawn a median 101 days later (range 35 to 161). Blood was drawn a median roughly 66 days post second dose, range 14 to 241.

TCRdb re-analysed the PCR reads in MiXCR, keeping a single row per CDR3 protein. Among some 15,000 distinct CDR3 sequences listed, approximately 71% were seen once. In its sample, this clonotype was seen once. The CDR3 length is 16 residues. Germline V gives CDR1 SGHDN, CDR2 FVKESK. Unmatched junction bases numbered 5, after V lost 3 bases and J lost 0 bases. V gene TRBV14 combines with J gene TRBJ1-3; the match to TRBD1 covers 7 bases. The clonotype was recovered from a human donor who had recovered from COVID-19. This sample comprised CD4+ T cells from blood, obtained after SARS-CoV-2 vaccination. Written as DNA, the CDR3 is TGTGCCAGCAGCCAGACAGGGAGGACCTCTGGAAACACCATATATTTT. Translated, it gives CASSQTGRTSGNTIYF.